This TCR beta chain was recorded in a study of blood T cell repertoires in COVID-19. Profiling relied on immunoSEQ multiplex PCR, and the TCRdb table lists in-frame clones only, not all of them. The sample includes roughly 180,000 clones, roughly 80% of them seen just once. Trimming cost V 1 base and J 6 bases, with 16 bases left between them. The CDR3 spans 15 residues. Germline CDR1 reads SGHRS; CDR2 reads YFSETQ. The clonotype was recovered from a woman aged 40 to 55 with acute COVID-19. The sample was PBMCs or T cells enriched from blood (not recorded which). The chain employs TRBV5-1 and TRBJ1-1, with D maybe TRBD1 (6 bases). The CDR3 loop is CASSLSGTLPSEAFF. DNA for the CDR3: TGCGCCAGCAGCTTGAGCGGGACACTGCCTTCTGAAGCTTTCTTT.